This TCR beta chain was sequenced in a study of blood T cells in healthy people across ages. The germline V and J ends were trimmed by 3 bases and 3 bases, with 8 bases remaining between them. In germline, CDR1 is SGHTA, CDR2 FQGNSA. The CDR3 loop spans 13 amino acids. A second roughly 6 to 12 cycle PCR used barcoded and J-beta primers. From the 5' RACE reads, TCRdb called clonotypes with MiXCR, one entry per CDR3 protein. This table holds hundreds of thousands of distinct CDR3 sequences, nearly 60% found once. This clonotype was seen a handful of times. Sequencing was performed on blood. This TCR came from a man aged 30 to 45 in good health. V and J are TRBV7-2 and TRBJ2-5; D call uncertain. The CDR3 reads CASSFSREETQYF. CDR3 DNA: TGTGCCAGCAGCTTCAGCCGAGAAGAGACCCAGTACTTC.